These 21 T cell receptor beta chains originate from one sample sequenced in a study of identical twins. TCRdb reprocessed the 5' RACE reads via MiXCR and lists one record per CDR3 protein. This table has more than 1.5 million distinct CDR3 sequences, roughly a third appearing once. The source material was cord blood. The source is a newborn girl in good health.

About this clonotype: A read error may account for a junction end that differs from germline. The chain employs TRBV10-3 and TRBJ1-6; a possible D gene is TRBD1 (5 bases). CDR1 and CDR2 (germline): ENHRY, SYGVKD. This CDR3 comprises 14 residues. DNA of the CDR3: TGTGCCATCAGTGATGGGGGAGCTAATTCACCCCCCCACTTT. It translates to CAISDGGANSPPHF.

V and J are TRBV5-1 and TRBJ2-3; D call uncertain. The CDR3 runs 13 residues. V was clipped by 1 base and J by 4 bases, with 7 bases between them. Per germline, CDR1 SGHRS and CDR2 YFSETQ. The CDR3 DNA follows: TGCGCCAGCAGCTTGTGGACGTCAGATACGCAGTATTTT. Translation gives CASSLWTSDTQYF.

A few counts support this clonotype. V gene TRBV20-1 combines with J gene TRBJ1-2, with D maybe TRBD1 (5 bases). The CDR3 consists of 11 residues. V was cut by 6 bases and J by 6 bases, with 11 bases left in between. The germline V gene has CDR1 DFQATT and CDR2 SNEGSKA (reference sequence). The CDR3 protein is CSATREDGYTF. The CDR3 coding sequence is TGCAGTGCCACCAGGGAGGATGGCTACACCTTC.

V and J are TRBV3-1 and TRBJ1-1; possible D gene TRBD1, 5 bases. V was shortened by 2 bases and J by 5 bases, with 18 bases between the two germline ends. Germline CDR1 LGHDT, CDR2 YNNKEL (reference sequence). The CDR3 covers 16 residues. This chain's CDR3 is CASSQRGGTGRTEAFF. CDR3 DNA: TGTGCCAGCAGCCAAAGGGGCGGGACGGGGAGGACTGAAGCTTTCTTT. The full variable domain, completed using reference TRBV3-1 and TRBJ1-1, is DTAVSQTPKYLVTQMGNDKSIKCEQNLGHDTMYWYKQDSKKFLKIMFSYNNKELIINETVPNRFSPKSPDKAHLNLHINSLELGDSAVYFCASSQRGGTGRTEAFFGQGTRLTVV.

CDR3 bases: TGTGCCACCAGTGATTTGCGTTTGGGGAACAATGAGCAGTACTTC. This codes for CATSDLRLGNNEQYF. The chain has TRBV24-1 and TRBJ2-5; D unclear. V lost 0 bases and J lost 11, with 18 bases in between. CDR3 length equals 15 residues. CDR1 and CDR2 from the germline V gene are KGHDR and SFDVKD.

The chain couples TRBV12-3 or TRBV12-4 to TRBJ2-5; 12 nucleotides agree with TRBD1. The CDR3 contains 15 residues. The junction had 4 bases not matched to a gene; V was cut back by 1 base and J by 7 bases. DNA for the CDR3: TGTGCCAGCAGTTTAGGGGACAGGGGGCATGGGACCCAGTACTTC. Residues: CASSLGDRGHGTQYF.

Turning to this clonotype: An end of the junction differs from the germline gene, which may be a read error. The V and J genes are TRBV6-1 and TRBJ2-7; the D is unclear. CDR1 is MNHNS, CDR2 SASEGT, per germline. The CDR3 runs to 12 residues. The CDR3 is CTSTEQPYEQYF. The CDR3 bases are TGTACCAGCACTGAACAGCCCTACGAGCAGTACTTC.

As regards this clonotype: The junction departs from the called germline gene at one end, perhaps through a read error. The CDR3 loop is CASGLGQGEETQYF. The DNA of the CDR3 is TGTGCCAGCGGCTTAGGTCAGGGCGAAGAGACCCAGTACTTC. The V and J genes are TRBV7-8 and TRBJ2-5; weak D call: TRBD1 (5 bases). Germline V gene data show CDR1 as SGHVS and CDR2 as FQNEAQ. This CDR3 comprises 14 residues.

For this clonotype: The junction does not match germline at one end; this may be a read error. The chain links TRBV20-1 to TRBJ2-1, with 11 bases aligning to TRBD2. Germline lookup yields CDR1 DFQATT and CDR2 SNEGSKA (reference sequence). This CDR3 has 16 residues. The CDR3 DNA reads TGCAGTGCTAGATTGGGTACTAGCGGGAGACACAACGAGCAGTTCTTC. Translated, it gives CSARLGTSGRHNEQFF.

The sample holds a few counts of this clonotype. The chain combines TRBV28 with TRBJ1-6, with D perhaps matching TRBD1 (6 bases). The V and J ends lost 7 bases and 7 bases respectively, with 14 bases between them. CDR3 length equals 14 residues. From germline, CDR1 is MDHEN and CDR2 SYDVKM. The CDR3 DNA sequence: TGTGCCAGCACCCGGGACATGGGGAATTCACCCCTCCACTTT. It translates to CASTRDMGNSPLHF. The complete variable domain, with remaining parts taken from reference TRBV28 and TRBJ1-6, reads DVKVTQSSRYLVKRTGEKVFLECVQDMDHENMFWYRQDPGLGLRLIYFSYDVKMKEKGDIPEGYSVSREKKERFSLILESASTNQTSMYLCASTRDMGNSPLHFGNGTRLTVT.

This clonotype has a count of ten or more. This chain links TRBV29-1 with TRBJ2-7, with D unclear. The V gene's germline CDR1 is SQVTM and CDR2 ANQGSEA. V gave up 3 bases and J gave up 5 bases, with 8 bases separating them. The CDR3 sequence is 11 residues long. The CDR3 bases are TGCAGCGTTGAGACAATCCACGAGCAGTACTTC. Translating gives CSVETIHEQYF.

The J gene is TRBJ2-2, the V gene TRBV5-1; possibly TRBD2 for D (6 bases). This CDR3 region has 15 residues. Trimming took off 1 base at V and 5 bases at J, with 12 bases between the two ends. The germline V gene encodes CDR1 SGHRS and CDR2 YFSETQ. The CDR3 DNA reads TGCGCCAGCAGCTTGTTGGGAGGTTGGACCGGGGAGCTGTTTTTT. Translating gives CASSLLGGWTGELFF.

This chain joins TRBV15 and TRBJ2-7, with 11 nucleotides matching TRBD1. The J segment lost 4 bases and the V segment lost 5 bases, leaving 7 bases of the junction unmatched. Germline V gene sequence: CDR1 LNHNV, CDR2 YYDKDF (reference sequence). The CDR3 runs 15 residues. The CDR3 loop reads CATSYGQGAIYEQYF. In DNA, the CDR3 is TGTGCCACCAGCTACGGACAGGGGGCTATTTACGAGCAGTACTTC.

This clonotype has only a few counts. V gene TRBV11-2 combines with J gene TRBJ2-1, with TRBD2 as a possible D gene (5 bases). CDR1 and CDR2 (germline): SGHAT, FQNNGV. CDR3 length equals 14 residues. Deletions cut 5 bases from V and 7 bases from J, with 15 bases between. The CDR3 DNA follows: TGTGCCAGCAGCCTAGCCCTCAGAGCGAATGAGCAGTTCTTC. It is translated as CASSLALRANEQFF.

This rearrangement joins TRBV4-2 to TRBJ2-7; D possibly corresponds to TRBD1 (5 bases). Germline CDR1 is LGHNA and CDR2 is YNFKEQ. CDR3 size: 17 residues. Between the trimmed V and J ends, which lost 0 bases and 7 bases, there was a span of 22 bases. The CDR3 DNA is TGTGCCAGCAGCCAAGACCAAGGGGCTTCCCGGTTCAATGAGCAGTACTTC. Its translation: CASSQDQGASRFNEQYF.

This chain's CDR3 is CSASPFLAGVQETQYF. CDR3 in DNA: TGCAGTGCTAGCCCCTTCCTAGCGGGGGTACAAGAGACCCAGTACTTC. This chain connects TRBV20-1 to TRBJ2-5, with 10 bases that match TRBD2. Germline lookup yields CDR1 DFQATT and CDR2 SNEGSKA (reference sequence). There are 16 residues in the CDR3. V shed 3 bases, J shed 2 bases, and the junction held 9 bases outside the gene matches.

This clonotype occurred a few times. This rearrangement joins TRBV3-1 to TRBJ2-4; 12 bases align to TRBD2. With 1 base clipped from V and 2 bases from J, the junction kept 3 bases outside the gene matches. Germline V gene sequence: CDR1 LGHDT, CDR2 YNNKEL (reference sequence). The CDR3 is 17 residues long. Written as DNA, the CDR3 is TGTGCCAGCAGCCAAGGACTAGCGGGAGTAACCAAAAACATTCAGTACTTC. It yields the protein CASSQGLAGVTKNIQYF. Full variable domain (remainder filled in from reference TRBV3-1 and TRBJ2-4): DTAVSQTPKYLVTQMGNDKSIKCEQNLGHDTMYWYKQDSKKFLKIMFSYNNKELIINETVPNRFSPKSPDKAHLNLHINSLELGDSAVYFCASSQGLAGVTKNIQYFGAGTRLSVL.

V and J are TRBV5-1 and TRBJ2-3, with D possibly TRBD2 on 6 matching bases. V was trimmed by 4 bases and J by 0 bases, leaving 18 bases between them. The germline gives CDR1 SGHRS, CDR2 YFSETQ. The CDR3 length is 17 residues. In DNA form, the CDR3 reads TGCGCCAGCAGCCTCCGGGACTTGACCTCTAGCACAGATACGCAGTATTTT. Encoded protein: CASSLRDLTSSTDTQYF.

This clonotype has just a few counts. The chain employs TRBV7-8 and TRBJ1-5; D remains ambiguous. Trimming shortened V by 5 bases and J by 5 bases, and 13 bases separated the two germline ends. This CDR3 has 14 amino acids. Germline CDR1 reads SGHVS; CDR2 reads FQNEAQ. The DNA of the CDR3 is TGTGCCAGCAGCGCTTTTCGGGCCCATCAGCCCCAGCATTTT. The encoded protein is CASSAFRAHQPQHF.

This clonotype was seen a few times. This sequence joins TRBV3-1 and TRBJ2-7; D remains ambiguous. The CDR3 totals 13 residues. With 4 bases removed from V and 5 bases from J, the gap between germline ends came to 12 bases. CDR1 is LGHDT, CDR2 YNNKEL, per germline (reference sequence). In DNA form, the CDR3 reads TGTGCCAGCAGCCCTGAACTTTTCGACGAGCAGTACTTC. This translates into CASSPELFDEQYF.

Concerning this clonotype itself: Since a much larger clone is just one base distant, this may be a read error. The chain combines TRBV5-1 with TRBJ1-2; 7 nucleotides line up with TRBD1. V gave up 4 bases and J gave up 6 bases; unmatched junction bases: 9. The CDR3 runs 14 residues. Per the germline V gene, CDR1 is SGHRS and CDR2 is YFSETQ. The CDR3 spells CASSNMTGNHGYTF. The DNA of the CDR3 is TGCGCCAGCAGCAATATGACAGGGAACCATGGCTACACCTTC.